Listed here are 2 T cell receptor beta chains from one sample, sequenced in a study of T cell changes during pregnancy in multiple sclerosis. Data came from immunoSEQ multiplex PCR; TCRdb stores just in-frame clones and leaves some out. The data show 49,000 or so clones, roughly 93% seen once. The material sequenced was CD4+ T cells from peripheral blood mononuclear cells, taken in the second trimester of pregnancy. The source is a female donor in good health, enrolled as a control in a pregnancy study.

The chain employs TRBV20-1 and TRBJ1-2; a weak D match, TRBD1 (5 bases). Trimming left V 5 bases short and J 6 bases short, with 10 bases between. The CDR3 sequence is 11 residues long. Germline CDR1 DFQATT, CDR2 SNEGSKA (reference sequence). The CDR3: CSAAGFDGYTF. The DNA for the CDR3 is TGCAGTGCTGCAGGGTTTGATGGCTACACCTTC.

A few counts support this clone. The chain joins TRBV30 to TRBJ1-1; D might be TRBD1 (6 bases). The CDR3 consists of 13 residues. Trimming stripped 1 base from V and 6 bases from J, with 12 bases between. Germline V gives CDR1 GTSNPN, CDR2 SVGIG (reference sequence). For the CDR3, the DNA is TGTGCCTGGAGTGGAACAGGGCGCGCTGAAGCTTTCTTT. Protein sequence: CAWSGTGRAEAFF.